Following are 8 T cell receptor beta chains from one sample sequenced in a study of T cells in Graves' hyperthyroidism and ophthalmopathy (dated by TCRdb to the late 2010s). Library prep was done by multiplex PCR. Sequenced on an Illumina HiSeq 2000. Amplification of TCR beta CDR3 regions was carried out from RNA transcripts. A first-round RT-PCR of the TCR CDR3 used the HTBI primer set with the Qiagen OneStep RT-PCR kit. TCRdb passed the public sequencing reads through fastp at Q25 and MiXCR, retaining productive beta sequences. Rows are unified per CDR3 protein, each entry keeping the most common DNA and genes. In all, the sample holds under 350,000 distinct CDR3 sequences, and roughly 18% of those were seen once. The biggest ten clones account for about half of the sample. Material for sequencing was blood. These receptors all come from a woman aged 50 to 60 with Graves' hyperthyroidism.

The chain links TRBV4-1 to TRBJ2-5, with D perhaps given as TRBD1 or TRBD2 (5 bases each). Looked up from germline, CDR1 is MGHRA and CDR2 is YSYEKL. Trimming shortened V by 4 bases and J by 1 base, and 19 bases separated the two germline ends. This CDR3 is 17 amino acids long. The CDR3 sequence is CASSLTPRGAIQETQYF. The CDR3 nucleotides are TGCGCCAGCAGCCTAACGCCGAGGGGCGCGATCCAAGAGACCCAGTACTTC.

Ten or more counts support this clonotype. CDR3 nucleotides: TGTGCCAGCAGTCCAAGGTTGAACACTGAAGCTTTCTTT. Translated, it gives CASSPRLNTEAFF. This chain uses TRBV12-3 or TRBV12-4 with TRBJ1-1, with D uncertain. The CDR3 runs 13 residues. V gave up 5 bases and J gave up 0 bases, with 7 bases separating them.

This chain links TRBV7-8 with TRBJ1-5; 7 nucleotides match TRBD1. The CDR3 totals 18 residues. The J segment lost 6 bases and the V segment lost 1 base, leaving 15 bases of the junction unmatched. Looked up from germline, CDR1 is SGHVS and CDR2 is FQNEAQ. In nucleotides, the CDR3 is TGTGCCAGCAGCTTAGATAGAGAAGGATTCAGGGGGAGTCAGCCCCAGCATTTT. Its protein is CASSLDREGFRGSQPQHF.

This clonotype has at least ten counts. The V gene is TRBV2, the J gene TRBJ1-1, with D uncertain. The CDR3 extends over 13 amino acids. The germline gives CDR1 SNHLY, CDR2 FYNNEI. V was clipped by 5 bases and J by 4 bases, with 11 bases between them. The CDR3 here is CASSSDRPTEAFF. The CDR3 nucleotides are TGTGCCAGCAGTTCGGACCGGCCCACTGAAGCTTTCTTT.

This clonotype was seen many times. The chain couples TRBV7-2 to TRBJ2-1, with 8 bases that match TRBD2. This CDR3 is 15 amino acids long. Germline V gives CDR1 SGHTA, CDR2 FQGNSA. The V gene end was trimmed by 8 bases and the J gene end by 2 bases; junction bases not matched to a gene: 8. The CDR3 DNA reads TGTGCCAGCGGTATCCAAGCGGGGGCCTACAATGAGCAGTTCTTC. It yields the protein CASGIQAGAYNEQFF.

Many counts were recorded for this clonotype. The CDR3 region is CASSYRGSSYNEQFF. The CDR3 bases are TGTGCCAGCAGTTACCGGGGAAGCTCCTACAATGAGCAGTTCTTC. The V gene is TRBV6-1, the J gene TRBJ2-1, with D possibly matching TRBD2 (5 bases). The CDR3 is 15 amino acids. The V gene lost 5 bases and the J gene lost 0 bases, with 11 bases spanning the gap. Germline loops: CDR1 MNHNS, CDR2 SASEGT.

This clonotype was detected only a few times. This rearrangement joins TRBV5-1 to TRBJ2-2; D gene ambiguous. Trimming shortened V by 0 bases and J by 5 bases, and 14 bases separated the two germline ends. This CDR3 is 16 amino acids long. The V gene's germline CDR1 is SGHRS and CDR2 YFSETQ. For the CDR3, the DNA is TGCGCCAGCAGCTTGGCCGCCACCCCGAGGACCGGGGAGCTGTTTTTT. This encodes CASSLAATPRTGELFF.

In its sample, this clonotype was seen a few times. The chain recombines TRBV20-1 with TRBJ2-1; D perhaps matches TRBD2 (7 bases). Looked up from germline, CDR1 is DFQATT and CDR2 is SNEGSKA (reference sequence). The ends were cut back, 6 bases at V and 6 bases at J, with 21 bases in the middle. The CDR3 length is 15 residues. The CDR3 region has the DNA TGCAGTGCAGAGAGGGGGGGTCTCTCCCTCAATGAGCAGTTCTTC. Translating gives CSAERGGLSLNEQFF.